This T cell receptor (beta chain) was recorded in a study of cytomegalovirus exposure and HLA in healthy donors. In the study overall: Among the 398 genotyped donors, 81% were placed in the Caucasian-associated ancestry cluster. Study conclusions and caveats: For presence/absence analyses, sequencing depth was assumed to be roughly uniform across donors.

Researchers ran the PCR with 60 Vbeta and 13 Jbeta primers. TCRdb keeps only in-frame clones here, not all; method: immunoSEQ multiplex PCR. This sample carries roughly 90,000 clones, 82% of them seen once, and the ten largest clones take roughly 3.4%. As regards this clone: Its specificity is not known.

Each donor was nominally healthy when sampled (though unrecorded immune exposures were likely). The sample taken for sequencing was PBMCs. This sequence was found in a man in his thirties or forties in good health and CMV-seropositive.

This chain's CDR3 is CASSDRGEFTEAFF. The CDR3 DNA reads as TGCGCCAGCAGTGACAGGGGGGAATTCACTGAAGCTTTCTTT. V and J are TRBV10-2 and TRBJ1-1; 7 bases line up with TRBD1. V gave up 3 bases and J gave up 4 bases; unmatched junction bases: 5. This CDR3 is 14 amino acids long. Per the germline V gene, CDR1 is WSHSY and CDR2 is SAAADI.